This T cell receptor beta chain appears in the sequencing data of a study of shared clonotypes between healthy human individuals. Findings and caveats of the study: Between a few donors, naive CD4 clonotypes were shared at a level of about 5%.

Turning to this clone: The antigen remains unidentified.

In the sorted-subset replicate PCRs, approximately 200 ng DNA, around 30,000 T cell genomes, was used. TCRdb's table, derived via immunoSEQ multiplex PCR, lists solely in-frame clones and lacks some. This sample has 950,000 to 1,100,000 clones, with around 74% found just once. Sequences were obtained from memory CD4+ T cells sorted from blood. As for subset: CD45RA-negative fraction. The clonotype originates from a man between 18 and 35 years old in good health.

CDR3 loop: CSVEDRNSGNTIYF. The CDR3 DNA reads TGCAGCGTTGAAGACAGGAACTCTGGAAACACCATATATTTT. This chain uses TRBV29-1 with TRBJ1-3, with D uncertain. CDR1 and CDR2 (germline): SQVTM, ANQGSEA. V lost 0 bases to trimming and J lost 0 bases, with 6 bases between them. The CDR3 consists of 14 residues.